This TCR beta chain was captured in a study of T-cell reconstitution after alpha-beta-depleted transplantation in children. For TCRbeta, the library was prepared with unique molecular identifiers. TCRdb independently ran MiXCR on the PCR reads; one entry per CDR3 protein. The profile shows 210,000 or so distinct CDR3 sequences, around 9.5% of them singletons. The CDR3 has 13 amino acids. V lost 7 bases, J lost 2 bases, and 12 bases lay in between. This clonotype has a count of ten or more. The receptor's source is a human donor who donated a stem cell graft to a child with acute lymphoblastic leukemia. The sample was PBMCs from the stem cell graft donor, taken from the stem cell graft. The chain links TRBV12-3 or TRBV12-4 to TRBJ2-7; possibly TRBD2 for D (5 bases). CDR3 nucleotides: TGTGCCAGCACCCGGCGGGCCACCTACGAGCAGTACTTC. It codes for CASTRRATYEQYF.